This T cell receptor (beta chain) came from a study of regulatory T cells in long-lasting Graves disease. Time point described: newly diagnosed GD, antithyroid drugs for less than 3 months. PBMC RNA was the source of the TCR library. Trimming removed 6 bases at V and 7 bases at J, with 28 bases between. Germline lookup yields CDR1 PRHDT and CDR2 FYEKMQ (reference sequence). The length of the CDR3 is 17 residues. Investigators prepared the TCR beta libraries by applying iRepertoire HTBI primers and Arm-PCR of CDR3 regions. From the multiplex PCR reads, TCRdb called clonotypes with MiXCR, one entry per CDR3 protein. This sample yields under 500,000 distinct CDR3 sequences, of which over 15% are seen a single time; approximately 12% belongs to the top ten. The same sample was also used in a study of T cells in Graves' hyperthyroidism and ophthalmopathy. That study reports: Patients between 18 and 65 years old had hyperthyroidism, newly diagnosed and lasting under 2 months. The study left out patients who had uncontrolled infection, other autoimmune disease, pregnancy or lactation. HTBI primers were used for first-round RT-PCR of the TCR CDR3.

The receptor was derived from a woman in her 30s with Graves disease. The starting material was peripheral blood mononuclear cells (PBMCs), obtained at new diagnosis, from a patient treated with antithyroid drugs. The chain couples TRBV13 to TRBJ2-7, with D tentatively TRBD1 or TRBD2 (7 bases each). The CDR3 DNA sequence: TGTGCCAGCAGGAGGGCCGGGACAGAGGGAGGGGTCCTGGAGCAGTACTTC. Encoded protein: CASRRAGTEGGVLEQYF.